This passage covers 18 T cell receptor beta chains from one sample sequenced in a study of graft-versus-host responses after intestinal transplantation. Repertoires were generated with immunoSEQ multiplex PCR, while TCRdb's copy carries only in-frame clones and drops some. The table has around 100,000 clones, roughly 91% seen once; the top ten hold under 0.2%. These TCRs are of unknown antigen specificity. The sequencing used unstimulated CD4+ T cells sorted from spleen or lymph node cells, collected before transplant. The receptors here all came from a human donor who was the organ donor for an intestinal transplant.

This chain uses TRBV5-1 with TRBJ2-5; possibly TRBD2 for D (6 bases). CDR3 size: 14 residues. V lost 4 bases and J lost 0, with 10 bases in between. The germline CDR1 and CDR2 sequences are SGHRS and YFSETQ. Written as DNA, the CDR3 is TGCGCCAGCAGCACGAGCGGGTACCAAGAGACCCAGTACTTC. Its protein product is CASSTSGYQETQYF.

V usage is TRBV9 and J usage is TRBJ2-5; 7 bases line up with TRBD1. The J call may not be correct, given that the DNA end is closer to TRBJ2-7. The CDR3 is 16 residues long. Germline V gives CDR1 SGDLS, CDR2 YYNGEE. CDR3 DNA: TGTGCCAGCAGCGTAGCCCCGTGGGACAGTGACTACGAGCAGTACTTC. Translated: CASSVAPWDSDYEQYF.

This chain joins TRBV29-1 and TRBJ2-1, with 8 bases aligning to TRBD1. Germline CDR1 is SQVTM and CDR2 is ANQGSEA. This CDR3 is built from 14 residues. Losses at the gene ends were 5 bases for V and 10 bases for J; bases not matched to a gene: 13. CDR3 protein: CSVQGAVLVDEQFF. The CDR3 DNA reads TGCAGCGTTCAGGGGGCGGTTTTGGTAGACGAGCAGTTCTTC.

The chain recombines TRBV5-1 with TRBJ2-7; 10 bases map to TRBD2. Unmatched junction bases numbered 5, after V lost 2 bases and J lost 0 bases. Germline V CDR1 and CDR2: SGHRS, YFSETQ. The length of the CDR3 is 16 residues. CDR3 DNA: TGCGCCAGCAGCTTAAGTCTAGCGGGGGACTCCTACGAGCAGTACTTC. It yields the protein CASSLSLAGDSYEQYF. Full variable domain (rest looked up from reference TRBV5-1 and TRBJ2-7): KAGVTQTPRYLIKTRGQQVTLSCSPISGHRSVSWYQQTPGQGLQFLFEYFSETQRNKGNFPGRFSGRQFSNSRSEMNVSTLELGDSALYLCASSLSLAGDSYEQYFGPGTRLTVT.

The gene calls are TRBV6-5 and TRBJ1-2, with 8 bases lining up with TRBD1. CDR1 is MNHEY and CDR2 is SVGAGI in the germline V gene. The CDR3 runs to 13 residues. Trimming removed 10 bases from V and 5 bases from J; junction bases left unmatched: 9. The CDR3 loop is CATKTGGWYGYTF. In DNA form, the CDR3 reads TGTGCCACAAAAACAGGGGGTTGGTATGGCTACACCTTC.

CDR3 nucleotides: TGTGCCAGCAGTTTAGGGGGCCGTAATTCACCCCTCCACTTT. Its protein product is CASSLGGRNSPLHF. This rearrangement joins TRBV28 to TRBJ1-6; perhaps TRBD1 as D (6 bases). This CDR3 is 14 amino acids long. The germline CDR1 and CDR2 sequences are MDHEN and SYDVKM. V was pared by 2 bases and J by 6 bases, with 8 bases between.

V and J are TRBV6-1 and TRBJ2-2, with TRBD2 as a possible D gene (5 bases). The CDR3 consists of 13 residues. Germline V gene sequence: CDR1 MNHNS, CDR2 SASEGT. V was clipped by 6 bases and J by 2 bases, with 7 bases between them. The CDR3 region is CASRPGNTGELFF. The CDR3 region has the DNA TGTGCCAGCAGACCGGGAAACACCGGGGAGCTGTTTTTT.

This clone was observed once. This chain uses TRBV9 with TRBJ2-5; TRBD1 matches 9 bases. Germline CDR1 and CDR2: SGDLS and YYNGEE. The CDR3 contains 16 residues. Trimming at V came to 4 bases and at J to 1 base, leaving 8 bases not matched to a gene. CDR3 sequence reads: CASSNPSGQGQETQYF. The CDR3 coding sequence is TGTGCCAGCAGCAATCCGTCGGGACAGGGCCAAGAGACCCAGTACTTC.

This chain connects TRBV18 to TRBJ1-4; D ambiguous. This CDR3 region has 15 residues. V gave up 2 bases and J gave up 0 bases, with 7 bases separating them. The germline V gene encodes CDR1 KGHSH and CDR2 LQKENI. The CDR3 DNA sequence: TGTGCCAGCTCACCAGCGCATGCAACTAATGAAAAACTGTTTTTT. Amino acids: CASSPAHATNEKLFF.

The gene calls are TRBV6-5 and TRBJ2-4; 7 nucleotides agree with TRBD1. The CDR3 has 13 amino acids. Germline loops: CDR1 MNHEY, CDR2 SVGAGI. V was pared by 6 bases and J by 8 bases, with 7 bases of the junction left unmatched. This CDR3 reads CASRNRGRDIQYF. DNA for the CDR3: TGTGCCAGCAGAAATAGGGGGCGCGACATTCAGTACTTC.

The CDR3 coding sequence is TGTGCCAGTCAACCAGGGCAGGGGCCCCGATCGCAGTACTTC. Translating it yields CASQPGQGPRSQYF. The rearrangement links TRBV5-6 to TRBJ2-7; a weak D match, TRBD1 (6 bases). The length of the CDR3 is 14 residues. The germline gives CDR1 SGHDT, CDR2 YYEEEE. V was trimmed by 8 bases and J by 9 bases, leaving 24 bases between them.

The chain uses TRBV28 and TRBJ2-7, with 8 bases aligning to TRBD1. The CDR3 extends over 15 amino acids. V lost 6 bases, J lost 3 bases, and 10 bases stayed unmatched. From germline, CDR1 is MDHEN and CDR2 SYDVKM. The CDR3 bases are TGTGCCAGCAGGCCTGGCAGGGGGCTGATCTACGAGCAGTACTTC. This translates into CASRPGRGLIYEQYF. Drawing the rest from reference TRBV28 and TRBJ2-7, the complete variable domain is DVKVTQSSRYLVKRTGEKVFLECVQDMDHENMFWYRQDPGLGLRLIYFSYDVKMKEKGDIPEGYSVSREKKERFSLILESASTNQTSMYLCASRPGRGLIYEQYFGPGTRLTVT.

The J gene is TRBJ2-6, the V gene TRBV7-2, with 11 bases matching TRBD1. The V gene's germline CDR1 is SGHTA and CDR2 FQGNSA. Losses at the gene ends were 5 bases for V and 0 bases for J; bases not matched to a gene: 6. CDR3 length: 18 residues. The CDR3 DNA is TGTGCCAGCAGCCAGCGGACAGGGGGCGTCTCTGGGGCCAACGTCCTGACTTTC. It codes for CASSQRTGGVSGANVLTF. Full variable domain (remainder filled in from reference TRBV7-2 and TRBJ2-6): GAGVSQSPSNKVTEKGKDVELRCDPISGHTALYWYRQSLGQGLEFLIYFQGNSAPDKSGLPSDRFSAERTGGSVSTLTIQRTQQEDSAVYLCASSQRTGGVSGANVLTFGAGSRLTVL.

This clone has only one observation. The J gene is TRBJ2-3, the V gene TRBV7-3; 8 positions match TRBD2. This CDR3 region has 15 residues. The germline CDR1 and CDR2 sequences are SGHTA and FQGTGA. V trimming: 5 bases; J trimming: 11 bases; junction bases outside the gene matches: 15. The CDR3 loop reads CASSTPGLGAQRQYF. DNA for the CDR3: TGTGCCAGCAGCACTCCGGGACTAGGTGCTCAGAGGCAGTATTTT.

The gene calls are TRBV4-1 and TRBJ2-5; D remains unclear. The V and J ends lost 1 base and 5 bases respectively, with 8 bases between them. Germline loops: CDR1 MGHRA, CDR2 YSYEKL. The CDR3 loop spans 13 amino acids. The chain's CDR3 is CASSQGTAETQYF. CDR3 coding DNA: TGCGCCAGCAGCCAAGGAACAGCTGAGACCCAGTACTTC.

This chain's CDR3 is CASSFIPSGASYEQYF. The CDR3 bases are TGTGCCAGCAGCTTCATTCCTAGCGGGGCTTCCTACGAGCAGTACTTC. V is TRBV7-2 and J is TRBJ2-7; 9 positions match TRBD2. There are 16 residues in the CDR3. J was trimmed by 1 base and V by 3 bases; bases with no gene match: 7. CDR1 and CDR2 (germline): SGHTA, FQGNSA.

The chain joins TRBV10-3 to TRBJ2-3, with a possible D match to TRBD1 (6 bases). This CDR3 spans 15 amino acids. Trimming left V 10 bases short and J 0 bases short, with 17 bases between. Germline V lookup: CDR1 ENHRY, CDR2 SYGVKD. The CDR3 sequence is CATLARGQSTDTQYF. The CDR3 bases are TGTGCCACCCTCGCACGGGGACAAAGCACAGATACGCAGTATTTT.

The gene calls are TRBV19 and TRBJ2-7, with a tentative D call TRBD1 (5 bases). The length of the CDR3 is 14 residues. The V end lost 2 bases, the J end lost 3 bases, and 11 bases lay between the germline ends. The V gene's germline CDR1 is LNHDA and CDR2 SQIVND (reference sequence). This CDR3 reads CASSITGTLYEQYF. The DNA of the CDR3 is TGTGCCAGTAGTATAACAGGAACCCTCTACGAGCAGTACTTC.